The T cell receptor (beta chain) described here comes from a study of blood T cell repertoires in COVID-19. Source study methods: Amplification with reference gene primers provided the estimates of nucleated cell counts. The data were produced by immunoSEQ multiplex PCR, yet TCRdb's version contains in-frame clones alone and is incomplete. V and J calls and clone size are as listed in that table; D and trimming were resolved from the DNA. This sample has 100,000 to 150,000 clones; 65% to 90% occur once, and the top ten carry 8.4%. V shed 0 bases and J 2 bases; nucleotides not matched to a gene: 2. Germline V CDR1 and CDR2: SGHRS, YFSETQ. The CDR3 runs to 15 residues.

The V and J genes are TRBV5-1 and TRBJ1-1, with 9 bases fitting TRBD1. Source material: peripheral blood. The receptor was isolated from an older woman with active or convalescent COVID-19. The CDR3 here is CASSLGGQGNTEAFF. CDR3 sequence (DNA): TGCGCCAGCAGCTTGGGGGGACAGGGAAACACTGAAGCTTTCTTT.